This TCR beta chain was retrieved from a study of PD-1 blockade in classical Hodgkin lymphoma. Findings of the study overall: By C4D1, diversity of CD4+ TCRs had risen significantly, whereas that of CD8+ TCRs had not. Newly diagnosed patients reportedly trailed healthy donors in baseline TCR diversity.

Data came from immunoSEQ multiplex PCR; TCRdb stores just in-frame clones and leaves some out. Counted here are some 3,400 clones, over 75% occurring once; the ten biggest clones make up roughly 27%. Time point of the sample: cycle 4 day 1 (C4D1), after about 6 weeks of nivolumab. Each patient relapsed following autologous stem cell transplantation, and prior brentuximab vedotin exposure differed. PBMCs were thawed, and CD8+ T cells were then isolated from them by magnetic negative selection. On this clone itself: Its antigen remains unidentified.

Here the sequenced sample was CD8+ T cells from blood, taken before the fourth cycle of nivolumab. This receptor was obtained from a human donor with classical Hodgkin lymphoma.

In DNA form, the CDR3 reads TGTGCCAGTAGTATGTTCGGGGTTTCTCTCTACGAGCAGTACTTC. Its translation: CASSMFGVSLYEQYF. The chain combines TRBV19 with TRBJ2-7; possibly TRBD2 for D (5 bases). Germline-derived CDR1 and CDR2 are LNHDA and SQIVND (reference sequence). Trimming took off 3 bases at V and 3 bases at J, with 15 bases between the two ends. The CDR3 runs 15 residues. The full variable domain, completed using reference TRBV19 and TRBJ2-7, is DGGITQSPKYLFRKEGQNVTLSCEQNLNHDAMYWYRQDPGQGLRLIYYSQIVNDFQKGDIAEGYSVSREKKESFPLTVTSAQKNPTAFYLCASSMFGVSLYEQYFGPGTRLTVT.